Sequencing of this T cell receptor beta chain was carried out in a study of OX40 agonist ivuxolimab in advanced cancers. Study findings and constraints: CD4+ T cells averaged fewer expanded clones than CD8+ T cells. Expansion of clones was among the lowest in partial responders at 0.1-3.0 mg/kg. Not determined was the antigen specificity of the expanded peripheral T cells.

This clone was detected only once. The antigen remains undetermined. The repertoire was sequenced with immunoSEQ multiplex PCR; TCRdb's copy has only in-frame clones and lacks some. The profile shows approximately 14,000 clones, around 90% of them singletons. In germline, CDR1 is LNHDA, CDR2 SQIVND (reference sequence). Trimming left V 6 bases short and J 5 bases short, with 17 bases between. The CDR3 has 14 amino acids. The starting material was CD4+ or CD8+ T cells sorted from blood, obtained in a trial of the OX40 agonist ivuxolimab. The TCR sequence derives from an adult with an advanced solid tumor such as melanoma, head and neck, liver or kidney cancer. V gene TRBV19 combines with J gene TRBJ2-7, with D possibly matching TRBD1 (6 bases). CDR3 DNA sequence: TGTGCCAGTAGGCACCGGGACATGAGGGACGAGCAGTACTTC. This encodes CASRHRDMRDEQYF.